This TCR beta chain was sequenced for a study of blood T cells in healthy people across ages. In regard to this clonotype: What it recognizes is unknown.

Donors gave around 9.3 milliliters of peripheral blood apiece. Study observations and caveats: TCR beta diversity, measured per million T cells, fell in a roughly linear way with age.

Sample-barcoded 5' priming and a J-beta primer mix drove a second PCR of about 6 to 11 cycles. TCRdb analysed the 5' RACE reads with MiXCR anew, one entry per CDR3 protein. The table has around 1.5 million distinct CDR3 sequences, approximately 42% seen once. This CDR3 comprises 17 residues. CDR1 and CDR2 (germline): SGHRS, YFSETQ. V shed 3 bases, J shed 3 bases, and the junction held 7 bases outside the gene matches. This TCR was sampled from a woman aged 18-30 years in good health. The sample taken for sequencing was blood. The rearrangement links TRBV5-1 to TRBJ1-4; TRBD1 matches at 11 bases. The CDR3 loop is CASSSGQGAMANEKLFF. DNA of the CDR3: TGCGCCAGCAGCTCTGGACAGGGGGCGATGGCTAATGAAAAACTGTTTTTT.